This T cell receptor (beta chain) was obtained from a study of T cells in localized non-small cell lung cancer (dated by TCRdb to 2020 to 2021). A note on the overall study: The study analyzed T cell repertoires of 200 to 250 early-stage NSCLC patients, comparing tumors and uninvolved tumor-adjacent lungs. All 240 or so NSCLC patients in the cohort were treatment-naive and had localized lung tumors that were resected. The mean age of the NSCLC patients was about 67 years, with 120 to 150 men and about a hundred women. Here is what the overall study found, with its caveats: Higher T cell density in blood was associated with longer overall survival, whereas higher clonality in adjacent lung was associated with shorter survival. The highest T cell clonality was observed in uninvolved tumor-adjacent lung, where clonality exceeded that of tumor, suggesting that antigenic responses were more focused in uninvolved tumor-adjacent lung. Multi-region tumor sequencing was not performed, so intratumor heterogeneity could not be excluded. Because the study design was exploratory, TCR variables were selected using unadjusted p-values without false-discovery rate correction. A median of 57 of the top 100 tumor clones turned up in the paired uninvolved adjacent lung, and approximately 30 of those clones also ranked among the top 100 of that same adjacent lung.

Germline trimming amounts to 3 bases on V and 8 bases on J, with 1 as the count of junction bases outside the gene matches. The CDR3, from cysteine to phenylalanine, totals 12 residues. The kept DNA is CDR3 alone, 36 bases in frame from the first base. The germline V gene sets CDR1 to MDHEN and CDR2 to SYDVKM. At diagnosis, peripheral blood, uninvolved tumor-adjacent lung and tumor were collected and stored as a combination of fresh-frozen and FFPE material. For TCR repertoire profiling, blood samples were analyzed in the form of peripheral blood mononuclear cells. TCR beta CDR3 regions were sequenced from DNA using the immunoSEQ Assay. Turning to the authors' computational methods: T cell density was computed as TCR beta template counts normalized to usable DNA estimated by amplifying housekeeping genes. The preseqR package was used to estimate richness by extrapolating to 400,000 templates for PBMC samples and to 120,000 templates for tissue samples. Clonality was taken to be one minus Pielou's evenness. Tissue-enriched TCRs were identified by differential abundance testing using productive amino-acid clonotypes, minimum total count 5 and alpha 0.1. The Jaccard Index and the Morisita Overlap Index were used to measure repertoire overlap between compartments. GLIPH grouped TCR beta CDR3s together with public tetramer-defined viral CDR3s, and a viral motif had to include at least three viral sequences and show V-gene enrichment. TCRdb took over this immuneACCESS table, retaining in-frame rearrangements with V and J assigned. Such tables are incomplete; in checked studies, under half of the missing clones stem from an unresolved V gene, and the remainder is unexplained. Clone size and V and J calls were adopted from that table, with D and trimming inferred from the DNA. This sample is represented by about 9,600 clones; about nine tenths of them were singletons. The top ten constitute under 20% of the sample.

Concerning this clone: The clone's antigen remains unknown. No much larger clone exists at a distance of one base, and base qualities are not known.

The sequence is built from TRBV28 and TRBJ1-2; a stretch of 9 junction bases matches TRBD1. Sequencing used peripheral blood, obtained before any cancer treatment. The TCR was taken from a male donor at least 60 years old with stage III squamous cell lung carcinoma. The DNA reads TGTGCCAGCAGTTTGGACAGGGGAGGCTACACCTTC. Translated, it gives CASSLDRGGYTF.